This T cell receptor beta chain was sequenced for a study of shared clonotypes between healthy human individuals. Measured with immunoSEQ multiplex PCR; TCRdb has only the in-frame clones, and not every one. Of around 2.1 million clones listed, more than 90% are singletons. Germline trimming cut 2 bases from V and 3 bases from J; bases unmatched to any gene: 6. Germline V gene data show CDR1 as ENHRY and CDR2 as SYGVKD. CDR3 length equals 16 residues. The chain recombines TRBV10-3 with TRBJ2-1; 8 bases are shared with TRBD2. The receptor was derived from a man between 18 and 29 years old in good health. The sample comprised naive CD4+ T cells sorted from blood. Subset in this sample: CD45RA+ positively selected. CDR3 sequence reads: CAISEGNSGVYNEQFF. CDR3 coding DNA: TGTGCCATCAGTGAGGGGAATAGCGGGGTCTACAATGAGCAGTTCTTC.